This entry is about one TCR beta chain. Antigen unknown. Method: immunoSEQ multiplex PCR; TCRdb's copy keeps in-frame clones and lacks some. The sample has under 200,000 clones; over 75% are singletons. The data derive from a study of T cell responses to AZD1222 COVID-19 vaccine. Study-wide findings and caveats: Increased Spike-specific TCR breadth and depth were observed after two AZD1222 doses. Only six individuals given AZD1222 were seropositive at baseline.

Trimming cost V 0 bases and J 9 bases, with 5 bases left between them. The V gene's germline CDR1 is DFQATT and CDR2 SNEGSKA (reference sequence). This CDR3 spans 10 amino acids. The J gene is TRBJ1-1, the V gene TRBV20-1; no definite D call. Sample: peripheral blood, taken 28 days after the second AZD1222 dose. The source is an adult who received the AZD1222 COVID-19 vaccine. The CDR3 loop is CSAREDKAFF. The CDR3 coding sequence is TGCAGTGCTAGAGAGGATAAAGCTTTCTTT.